The rows below give T cell receptor beta chains drawn from one sample of a study of OX40 agonist ivuxolimab in advanced cancers. Data came from immunoSEQ multiplex PCR; TCRdb stores just in-frame clones and leaves some out. The profile shows around 72,000 clones, approximately 92% of them singletons. This material consisted of CD4+ or CD8+ T cells sorted from blood, taken in a trial of the OX40 agonist ivuxolimab. All receptors come from an adult with an advanced solid tumor such as melanoma, head and neck, liver or kidney cancer. The conserved cysteine and the conserved F or W are not part of the CDR3 here.

v_call,j_call,cdr3_aa
TRBV12-5,TRBJ2-3,ASGLVPGTIWY
TRBV6-5,TRBJ1-2,ASSYEASNYGYT
TRBV7-4,TRBJ2-7,ASSLVSGAYEQY
TRBV30,TRBJ2-2,AWRRWGEKNTGELF
TRBV7-9,TRBJ1-2,ASSTQGAGGYT
TRBV30,TRBJ1-4,AYRRQGAAEKLF
TRBV30,TRBJ1-5,AWSVGGPSNQPQH
TRBV7-3,TRBJ2-1,ASSLRGGTRGNEQF
TRBV5-1,TRBJ2-1,ASRASEYNEQF
TRBV18,TRBJ1-4,ASSPQYLNEKLF
TRBV27,TRBJ2-5,ASSLTGNRPQETQY
TRBV6-1,TRBJ1-5,ASSEGGTGGGQPQH
TRBV7-9,TRBJ2-5,ASGLAGVQETQY
TRBV10-1,TRBJ1-2,ASSEAGSYGYT
TRBV6-5,TRBJ2-7,ASSYPRTDYEQY
TRBV7-3,TRBJ1-6,ASSLQGGNYNSPLH
TRBV10-3,TRBJ1-5,AISGVGTGVNQPQH
TRBV7-9,TRBJ2-2,ASSLSAGELF
TRBV7-8,TRBJ2-7,ASSSWLTYEQY
TRBV6-6,TRBJ1-1,ASSPFDTGKKAF
TRBV7-3,TRBJ2-1,ASSTRGLAVGDNEQF
TRBV6-1,TRBJ2-4,ASSAAVGAKNIQY
TRBV30,TRBJ2-2,AWSRGGRGTTGELF
TRBV11-1,TRBJ2-7,ASSLGGLSSYEQY
TRBV4-1,TRBJ2-1,ASSQDGRMREQF
TRBV28,TRBJ2-7,ASSTRHMTSGRSRYEQY
TRBV5-1,TRBJ2-7,ASSLAALGGNSYEQY
TRBV5-4,TRBJ1-2,ASSLVGRDGYT
TRBV7-6,TRBJ2-1,ASSSAGGAEVTEQF
TRBV7-3,TRBJ2-3,ASRFGQGTDTQY
TRBV11-3,TRBJ2-6,ASGAGTGGSGANVLT
TRBV2,TRBJ1-5,ASRSTGGISNQPQH
TRBV7-3,TRBJ2-1,ASSLTGASGSGNEQF
TRBV5-1,TRBJ2-1,ASSLVGGGVNNEQF
TRBV18,TRBJ1-5,ASSPPLGQPQH
TRBV6-6,TRBJ2-4,ASSYERLAKNIQY
TRBV7-3,TRBJ1-2,ASSLGGGLGTYGYT
TRBV29-1,TRBJ1-2,SVETGRGGYT
TRBV5-4,TRBJ2-2,ASSLGQNTGELF
TRBV4-1,TRBJ2-2,ASSRAGQGNTGELF
TRBV6-1,TRBJ1-6,ASSGGGDPLH
TRBV4-1,TRBJ2-3,ASSPSGGTDTQY
TRBV7-8,TRBJ1-2,ASSLAASAFNYGYT
TRBV6-6,TRBJ2-7,ASSSTSGSYEQY
TRBV4-2,TRBJ2-4,ASSQDGLAGVNIQY
TRBV7-8,TRBJ2-3,ASSPRTSGSMSTDTQY
TRBV2,TRBJ1-1,ASSNPPRVYMNTEAF
TRBV5-1,TRBJ2-3,ASSQGALGRPDTQY
TRBV15,TRBJ1-1,ATSRAAENTEAF